The clone carrying this T cell receptor (beta chain) was found many times. Its antigen is still unknown. This specimen belongs to a study of T cells in Graves' hyperthyroidism and ophthalmopathy. Study results and caveats: Ophthalmopathy, which appeared later, was predicted by the model a median approximately 6 months before onset. Stable hyperthyroidism and ophthalmopathy were separated using 13 V-J signatures. In blood, most of the thyroid clonotypes expanded above 0.001 were also present.

The CDR3 consists of 14 residues. Trimming at V came to 6 bases and at J to 6 bases, leaving 4 bases not matched to a gene. Clinical symptoms, serum thyroxine, TRAb, thyroid ultrasound and orbital computed tomography established diagnosis. It was RNA transcripts that yielded the amplified TCR beta CDR3 regions. First-round RT-PCR targeting the TCR CDR3 was performed with the HTBI primer set. TCRdb itself ran the multiplex PCR reads through MiXCR, one entry per CDR3 protein. Of 550,000 to 700,000 distinct CDR3 sequences in the sample, about 45% were seen once. This sequence originates from an adult woman with Graves' disease, either hyperthyroidism or ophthalmopathy (not recorded which). Sequencing was performed on peripheral blood or thyroid tissue (not recorded which). The chain couples TRBV12-3 or TRBV12-4 to TRBJ2-2; TRBD1 aligns across 10 bases. CDR3 in DNA: TGTGCCAGCAGCCCGGGACAGGGGTCCGGGGAGCTGTTTTTT. As protein: CASSPGQGSGELFF.